This T cell receptor beta chain was captured in a study of blood T cell repertoires in COVID-19. As for the study in general: Material from acute and convalescent COVID-19 was sourced from the United States, Italy and Spain. From T cells, B-cell-depleted T cells, or PBMCs came the material, which was cDNA or gDNA.

Original processing notes: It was from reference gene primer amplification that nucleated cell counts were estimated. The table came from immunoSEQ multiplex PCR; TCRdb's copy has only in-frame clones and leaves some out. The V and J calls and clone size come from that table; D and trimming were worked out from the DNA. The profile shows fewer than 250,000 clones, less than 90% of them singletons. In germline, CDR1 is GTSNPN, CDR2 SVGIG (reference sequence). V was shortened by 2 bases and J by 2 bases, with 12 bases between the two germline ends. The CDR3 covers 14 residues. The sample was peripheral blood. J is TRBJ1-2 and V is TRBV30; D is ambiguous. This receptor was identified in a human donor in a cohort sampled during active COVID-19. CDR3 sequence (DNA): TGTGCCTGGAGTAACGCAGGATACAACTATGGCTACACCTTC. Its protein is CAWSNAGYNYGYTF.